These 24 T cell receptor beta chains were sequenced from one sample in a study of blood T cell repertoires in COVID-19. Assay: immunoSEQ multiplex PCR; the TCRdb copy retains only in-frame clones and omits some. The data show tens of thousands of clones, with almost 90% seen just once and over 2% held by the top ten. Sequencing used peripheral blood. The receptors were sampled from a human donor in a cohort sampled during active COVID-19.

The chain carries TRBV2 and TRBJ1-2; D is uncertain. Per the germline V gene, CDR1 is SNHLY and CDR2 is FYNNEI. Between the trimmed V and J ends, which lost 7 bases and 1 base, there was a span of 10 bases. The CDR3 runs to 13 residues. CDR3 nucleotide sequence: TGTGCCAGCAATGCAAACAGTAACTATGGCTACACCTTC. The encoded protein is CASNANSNYGYTF.

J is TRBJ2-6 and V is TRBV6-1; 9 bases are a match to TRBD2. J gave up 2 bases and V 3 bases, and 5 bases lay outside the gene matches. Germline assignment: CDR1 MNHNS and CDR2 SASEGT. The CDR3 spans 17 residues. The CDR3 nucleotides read TGTGCCAGCAGTGAGGTAGCGGGAGTTGCTGGGGCCAACGTCCTGACTTTC. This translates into CASSEVAGVAGANVLTF.

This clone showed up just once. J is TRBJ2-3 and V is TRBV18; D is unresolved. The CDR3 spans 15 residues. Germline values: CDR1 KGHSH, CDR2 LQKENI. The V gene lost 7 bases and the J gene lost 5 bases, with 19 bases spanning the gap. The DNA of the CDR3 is TGTGCCAGCTGGCTGACACCCGGTGGTGGAGATACGCAGTATTTT. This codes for CASWLTPGGGDTQYF.

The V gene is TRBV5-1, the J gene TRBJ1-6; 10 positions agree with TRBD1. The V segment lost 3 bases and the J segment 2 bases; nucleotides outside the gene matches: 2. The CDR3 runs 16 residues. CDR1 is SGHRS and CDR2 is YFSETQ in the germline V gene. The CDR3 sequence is CASSWTGGAYNSPLHF. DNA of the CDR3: TGCGCCAGCAGCTGGACAGGGGGAGCCTATAATTCACCCCTCCACTTT.

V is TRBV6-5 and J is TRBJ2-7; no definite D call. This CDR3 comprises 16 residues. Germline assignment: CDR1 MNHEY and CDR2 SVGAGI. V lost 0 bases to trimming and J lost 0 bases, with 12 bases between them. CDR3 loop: CASSYSSAAVSYEQYF. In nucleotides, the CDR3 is TGTGCCAGCAGTTACTCGAGCGCTGCAGTCTCCTACGAGCAGTACTTC.

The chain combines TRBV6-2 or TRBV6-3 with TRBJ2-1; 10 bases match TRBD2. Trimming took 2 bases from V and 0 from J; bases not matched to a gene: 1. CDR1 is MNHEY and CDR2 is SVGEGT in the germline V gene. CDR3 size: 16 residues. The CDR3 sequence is CASSYLAGASYNEQFF. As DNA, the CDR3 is TGTGCCAGCAGTTACCTAGCGGGGGCCTCCTACAATGAGCAGTTCTTC.

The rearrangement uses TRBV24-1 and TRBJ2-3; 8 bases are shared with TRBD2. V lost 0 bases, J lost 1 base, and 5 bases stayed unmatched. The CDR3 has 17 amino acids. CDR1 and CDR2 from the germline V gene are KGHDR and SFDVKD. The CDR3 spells CATSDLVGSGGTDTQYF. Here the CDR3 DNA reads TGTGCCACCAGTGATTTGGTTGGTAGCGGGGGCACAGATACGCAGTATTTT.

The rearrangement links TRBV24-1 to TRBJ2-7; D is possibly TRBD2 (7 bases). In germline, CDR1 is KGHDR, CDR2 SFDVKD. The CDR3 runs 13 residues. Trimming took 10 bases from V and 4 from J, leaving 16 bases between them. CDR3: CATSGTRTYEQYF. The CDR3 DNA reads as TGTGCCACGAGCGGGACACGGACTTACGAGCAGTACTTC.

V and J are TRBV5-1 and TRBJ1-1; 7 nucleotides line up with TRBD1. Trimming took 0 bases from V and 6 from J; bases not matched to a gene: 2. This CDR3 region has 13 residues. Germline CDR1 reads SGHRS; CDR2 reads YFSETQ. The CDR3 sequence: CASSLAGTAEAFF. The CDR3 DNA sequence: TGCGCCAGCAGCTTGGCCGGGACAGCTGAAGCTTTCTTT.

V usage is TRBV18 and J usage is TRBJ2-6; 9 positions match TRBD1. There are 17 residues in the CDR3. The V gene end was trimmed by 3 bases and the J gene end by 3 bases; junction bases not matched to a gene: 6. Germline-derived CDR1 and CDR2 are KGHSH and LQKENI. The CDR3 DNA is TGTGCCAGCTCACCGCGAGACAGGGGGGATGGGGCCAACGTCCTGACTTTC. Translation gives CASSPRDRGDGANVLTF. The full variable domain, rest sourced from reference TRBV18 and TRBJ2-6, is NAGVMQNPRHLVRRRGQEARLRCSPMKGHSHVYWYRQLPEEGLKFMVYLQKENIIDESGMPKERFSAEFPKEGPSILRIQQVVRGDSAAYFCASSPRDRGDGANVLTFGAGSRLTVL.

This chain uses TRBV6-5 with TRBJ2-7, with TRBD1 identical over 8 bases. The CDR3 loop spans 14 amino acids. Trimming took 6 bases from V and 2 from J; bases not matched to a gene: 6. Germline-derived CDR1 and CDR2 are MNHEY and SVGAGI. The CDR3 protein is CASRRLDRAYEQYF. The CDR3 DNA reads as TGTGCCAGCAGGCGTCTGGACAGGGCCTACGAGCAGTACTTC.

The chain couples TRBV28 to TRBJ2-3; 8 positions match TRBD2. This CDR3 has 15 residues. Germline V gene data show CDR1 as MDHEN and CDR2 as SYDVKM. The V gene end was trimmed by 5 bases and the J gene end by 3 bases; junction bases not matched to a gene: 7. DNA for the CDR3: TGTGCCAGCAGTCCGATCGGCGGGAGGACAGATACGCAGTATTTT. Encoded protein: CASSPIGGRTDTQYF.

The CDR3 coding sequence is TGCGCCAGCAGCCAAGTAGAAATCCCAGCCAAAAACATTCAGTACTTC. Amino acids: CASSQVEIPAKNIQYF. V gene TRBV4-1 combines with J gene TRBJ2-4; D unresolved. Trimming stripped 1 base from V and 0 bases from J, with 10 bases between. The CDR3 extends over 16 amino acids. CDR1 is MGHRA, CDR2 YSYEKL, per germline.

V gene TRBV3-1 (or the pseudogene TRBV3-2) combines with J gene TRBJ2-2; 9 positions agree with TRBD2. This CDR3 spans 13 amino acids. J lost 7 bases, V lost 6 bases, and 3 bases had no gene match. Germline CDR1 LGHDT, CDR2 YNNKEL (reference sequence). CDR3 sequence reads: CASSPSGNGELFF. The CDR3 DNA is TGTGCCAGCAGTCCTAGCGGGAACGGGGAGCTGTTTTTT.

DNA for the CDR3: TGTGCCAGCAGCTCCGTGGCAGGGCCACTCCACACCTTC. Its translation is CASSSVAGPLHTF. The chain is built from TRBV3-1 (or the pseudogene TRBV3-2) and TRBJ1-2, with TRBD1 as a possible D gene (5 bases). There are 13 residues in the CDR3. Germline lookup yields CDR1 LGHDT and CDR2 YNNKEL (reference sequence). Between the trimmed V and J ends, which lost 5 bases and 12 bases, there was a span of 19 bases.

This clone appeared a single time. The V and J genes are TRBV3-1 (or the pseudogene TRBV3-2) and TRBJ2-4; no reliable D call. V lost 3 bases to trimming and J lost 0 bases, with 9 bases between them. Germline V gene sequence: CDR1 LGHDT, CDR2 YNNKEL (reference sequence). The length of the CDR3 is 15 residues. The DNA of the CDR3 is TGTGCCAGCAGCCACGAAACTGGAGCCAAAAACATTCAGTACTTC. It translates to CASSHETGAKNIQYF.

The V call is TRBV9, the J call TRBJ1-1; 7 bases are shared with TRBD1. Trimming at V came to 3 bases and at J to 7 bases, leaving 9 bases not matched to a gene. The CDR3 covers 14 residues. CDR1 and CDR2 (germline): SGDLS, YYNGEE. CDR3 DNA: TGTGCCAGCAGCGGTAAAGACAGGGAACGTGAAGCTTTCTTT. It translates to CASSGKDREREAFF.

CDR3 DNA sequence: TGCGCCAGCAGCCTTAACAGGGGAAGTGAAGCTTTCTTT. Its protein product is CASSLNRGSEAFF. This chain connects TRBV5-1 to TRBJ1-1; TRBD1 matches 7 bases. There are 13 residues in the CDR3. Germline V gives CDR1 SGHRS, CDR2 YFSETQ. Unmatched junction bases numbered 7, after V lost 4 bases and J lost 7 bases.

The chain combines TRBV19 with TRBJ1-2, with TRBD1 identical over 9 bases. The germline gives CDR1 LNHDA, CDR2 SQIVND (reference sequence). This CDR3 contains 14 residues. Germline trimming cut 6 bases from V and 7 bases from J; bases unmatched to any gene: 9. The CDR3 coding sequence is TGTGCCAGTAGGCTGTGGGGACAGGGCGTTGGCTACACCTTC. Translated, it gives CASRLWGQGVGYTF.

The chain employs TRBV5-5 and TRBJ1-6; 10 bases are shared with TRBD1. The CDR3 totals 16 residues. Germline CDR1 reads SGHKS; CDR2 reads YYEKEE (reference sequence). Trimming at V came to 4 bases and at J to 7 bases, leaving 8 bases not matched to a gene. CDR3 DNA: TGTGCCAGCAGCCAGGACAGGGGGAACTACAATTCACCCCTCCACTTT. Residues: CASSQDRGNYNSPLHF.

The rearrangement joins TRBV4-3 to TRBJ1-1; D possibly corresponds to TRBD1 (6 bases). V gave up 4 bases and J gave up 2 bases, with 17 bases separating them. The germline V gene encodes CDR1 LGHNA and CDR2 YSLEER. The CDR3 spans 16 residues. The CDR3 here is CASSRNRVQVNTEAFF. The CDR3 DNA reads TGCGCCAGCAGCCGAAACAGGGTTCAGGTTAACACTGAAGCTTTCTTT.

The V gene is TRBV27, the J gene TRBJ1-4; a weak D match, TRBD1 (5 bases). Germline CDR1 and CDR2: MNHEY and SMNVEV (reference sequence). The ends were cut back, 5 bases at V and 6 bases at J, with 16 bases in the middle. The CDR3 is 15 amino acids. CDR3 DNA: TGTGCCAGCAGTGCCCATCAGGGCAGAGATGAAAAACTGTTTTTT. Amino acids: CASSAHQGRDEKLFF.

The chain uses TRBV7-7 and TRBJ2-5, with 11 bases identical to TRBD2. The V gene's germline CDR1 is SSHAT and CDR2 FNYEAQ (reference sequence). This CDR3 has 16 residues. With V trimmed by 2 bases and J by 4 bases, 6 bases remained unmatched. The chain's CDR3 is CASSLSGTSGTETQYF. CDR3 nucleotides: TGTGCCAGCAGCTTATCCGGGACTAGCGGTACAGAGACCCAGTACTTC.

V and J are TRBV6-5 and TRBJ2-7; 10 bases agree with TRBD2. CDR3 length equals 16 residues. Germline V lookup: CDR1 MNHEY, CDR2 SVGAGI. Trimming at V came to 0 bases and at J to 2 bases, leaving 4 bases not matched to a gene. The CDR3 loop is CASSYSSSGSTYEQYF. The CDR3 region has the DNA TGTGCCAGCAGTTACTCGTCTAGCGGGAGTACCTACGAGCAGTACTTC.